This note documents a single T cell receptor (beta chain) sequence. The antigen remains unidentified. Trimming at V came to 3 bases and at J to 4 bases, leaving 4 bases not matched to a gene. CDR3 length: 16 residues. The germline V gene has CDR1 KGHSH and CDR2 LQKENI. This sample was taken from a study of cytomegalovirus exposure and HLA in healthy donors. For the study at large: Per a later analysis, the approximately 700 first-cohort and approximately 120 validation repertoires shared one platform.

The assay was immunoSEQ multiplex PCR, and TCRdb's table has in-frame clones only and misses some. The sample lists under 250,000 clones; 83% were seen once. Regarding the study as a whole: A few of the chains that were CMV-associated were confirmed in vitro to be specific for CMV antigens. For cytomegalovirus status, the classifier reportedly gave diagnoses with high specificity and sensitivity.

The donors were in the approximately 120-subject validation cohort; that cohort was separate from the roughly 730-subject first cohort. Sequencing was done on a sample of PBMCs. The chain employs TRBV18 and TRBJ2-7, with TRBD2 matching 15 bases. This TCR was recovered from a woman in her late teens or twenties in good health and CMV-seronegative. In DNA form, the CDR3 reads TGTGCCAGCTCACCGTCGGGACTAGCGGGAGGTTACGAGCAGTACTTC. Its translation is CASSPSGLAGGYEQYF.